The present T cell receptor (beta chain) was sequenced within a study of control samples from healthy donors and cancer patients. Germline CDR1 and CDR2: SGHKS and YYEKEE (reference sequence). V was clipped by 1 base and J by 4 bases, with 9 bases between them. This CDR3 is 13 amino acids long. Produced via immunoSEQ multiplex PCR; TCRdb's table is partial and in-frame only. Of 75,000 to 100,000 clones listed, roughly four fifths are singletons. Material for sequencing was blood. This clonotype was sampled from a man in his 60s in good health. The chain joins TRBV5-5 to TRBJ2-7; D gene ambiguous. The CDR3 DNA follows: TGTGCCAGCAGCTTGTTCAACAGTTACGAGCAGTACTTC. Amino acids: CASSLFNSYEQYF. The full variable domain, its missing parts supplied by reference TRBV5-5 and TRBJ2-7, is DAGVTQSPTHLIKTRGQQVTLRCSPISGHKSVSWYQQVLGQGPQFIFQYYEKEERGRGNFPDRFSARQFPNYSSELNVNALLLGDSALYLCASSLFNSYEQYFGPGTRLTVT.